This T cell receptor (beta chain) came from a study of CD4+ T cells in melanoma. Study observations and caveats: Diverse differentiation states were reported for melanoma neoantigen-specific CD4+ T cells. CD8+ T cell, macrophage and B cell function reportedly correlated with neoantigen-specific CD4+ T cells.

CDR3 length: 13 residues. Germline values: CDR1 GTSNPN, CDR2 SVGIG (reference sequence). Trimming shortened V by 2 bases and J by 7 bases, and 14 bases separated the two germline ends. On this clone itself: Its antigen is unknown.

The repertoire was sequenced with immunoSEQ multiplex PCR; TCRdb's copy has only in-frame clones and lacks some. The sample yields roughly 60,000 clones, almost 70% seen once. The chain has TRBV30 and TRBJ1-1; D remains ambiguous. This TCR came from a human donor with melanoma. The specimen sequenced was tumor tissue. The CDR3 DNA reads as TGTGCCTGGAGTAATGGGGTAGATAGTGAAGCTTTCTTT. Amino acids: CAWSNGVDSEAFF.